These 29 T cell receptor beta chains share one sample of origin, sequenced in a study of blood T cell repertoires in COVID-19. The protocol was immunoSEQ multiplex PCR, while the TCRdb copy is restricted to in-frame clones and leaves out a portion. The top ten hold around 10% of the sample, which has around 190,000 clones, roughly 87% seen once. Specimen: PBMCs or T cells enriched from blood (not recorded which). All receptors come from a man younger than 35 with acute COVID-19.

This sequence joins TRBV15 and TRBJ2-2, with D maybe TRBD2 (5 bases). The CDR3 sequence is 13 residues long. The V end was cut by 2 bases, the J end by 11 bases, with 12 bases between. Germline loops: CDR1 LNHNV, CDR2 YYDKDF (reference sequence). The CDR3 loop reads CATSRPSPGELFF. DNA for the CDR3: TGTGCCACCAGCAGACCAAGCCCGGGAGAGCTGTTTTTT.

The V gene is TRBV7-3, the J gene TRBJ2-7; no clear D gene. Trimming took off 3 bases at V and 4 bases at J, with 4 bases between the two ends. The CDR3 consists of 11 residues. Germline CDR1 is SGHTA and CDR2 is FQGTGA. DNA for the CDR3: TGTGCCAGCAGCTTCCGTTACGAGCAGTACTTC. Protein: CASSFRYEQYF.

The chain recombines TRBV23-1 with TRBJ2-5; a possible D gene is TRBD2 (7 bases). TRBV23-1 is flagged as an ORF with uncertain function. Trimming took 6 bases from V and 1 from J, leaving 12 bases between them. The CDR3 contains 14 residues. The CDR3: CASSLGGPQETQYF. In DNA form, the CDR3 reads TGCGCCAGCAGCCTGGGGGGGCCCCAAGAGACCCAGTACTTC.

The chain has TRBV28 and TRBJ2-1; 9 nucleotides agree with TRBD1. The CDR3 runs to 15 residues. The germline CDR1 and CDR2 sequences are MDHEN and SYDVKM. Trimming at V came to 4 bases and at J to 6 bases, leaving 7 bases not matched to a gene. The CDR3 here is CASSSTGGLRNEQFF. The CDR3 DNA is TGTGCCAGCAGTTCGACAGGGGGACTACGCAATGAGCAGTTCTTC. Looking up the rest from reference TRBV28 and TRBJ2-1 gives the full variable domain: DVKVTQSSRYLVKRTGEKVFLECVQDMDHENMFWYRQDPGLGLRLIYFSYDVKMKEKGDIPEGYSVSREKKERFSLILESASTNQTSMYLCASSSTGGLRNEQFFGPGTRLTVL.

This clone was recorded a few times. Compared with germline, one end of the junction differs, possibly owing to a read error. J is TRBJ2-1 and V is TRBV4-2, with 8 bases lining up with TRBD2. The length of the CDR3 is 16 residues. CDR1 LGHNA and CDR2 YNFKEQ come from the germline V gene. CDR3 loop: CASSKDERESYNEQFF. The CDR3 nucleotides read TGTGCCAGCAGCAAAGACGAGCGGGAGTCCTACAATGAGCAGTTCTTC.

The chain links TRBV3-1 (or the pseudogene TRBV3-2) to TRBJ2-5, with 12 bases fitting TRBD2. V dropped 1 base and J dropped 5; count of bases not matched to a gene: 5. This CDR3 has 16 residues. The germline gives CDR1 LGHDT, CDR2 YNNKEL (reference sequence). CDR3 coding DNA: TGTGCCAGCAGCCAAGTAGGCACTAGCGGGAGGGAGACCCAGTACTTC. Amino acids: CASSQVGTSGRETQYF.

Here the CDR3 reads CASSRDQETQYF. The CDR3 DNA reads as TGTGCCAGCAGTCGGGACCAAGAGACCCAGTACTTC. The chain couples TRBV2 to TRBJ2-5; no firm D call. This CDR3 contains 12 residues. Per the germline V gene, CDR1 is SNHLY and CDR2 is FYNNEI. V was trimmed by 5 bases and J by 0 bases, leaving 4 bases between them.

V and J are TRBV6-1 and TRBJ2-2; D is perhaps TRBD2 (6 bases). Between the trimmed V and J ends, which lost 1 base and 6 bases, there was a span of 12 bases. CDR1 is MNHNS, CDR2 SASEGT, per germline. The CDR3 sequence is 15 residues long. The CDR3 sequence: CASSEVGGDAGELFF. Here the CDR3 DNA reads TGTGCCAGCAGTGAAGTAGGAGGGGATGCCGGGGAGCTGTTTTTT.

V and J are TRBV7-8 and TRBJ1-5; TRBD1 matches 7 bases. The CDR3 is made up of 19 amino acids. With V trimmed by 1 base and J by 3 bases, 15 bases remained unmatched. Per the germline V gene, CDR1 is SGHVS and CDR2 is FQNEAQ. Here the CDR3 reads CASSLVRRGRMISNQPQHF. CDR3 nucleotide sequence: TGTGCCAGCAGCTTAGTCAGGAGGGGGCGCATGATTTCCAATCAGCCCCAGCATTTT.

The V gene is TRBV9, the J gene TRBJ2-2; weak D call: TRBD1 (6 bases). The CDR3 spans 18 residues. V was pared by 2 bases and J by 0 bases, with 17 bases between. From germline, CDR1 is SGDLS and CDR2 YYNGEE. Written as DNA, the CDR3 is TGTGCCAGCAGCGTGCGCTTTGGGCAGGGGCCGAACACCGGGGAGCTGTTTTTT. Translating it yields CASSVRFGQGPNTGELFF. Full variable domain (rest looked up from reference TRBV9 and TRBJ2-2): DSGVTQTPKHLITATGQRVTLRCSPRSGDLSVYWYQQSLDQGLQFLIQYYNGEERAKGNILERFSAQQFPDLHSELNLSSLELGDSALYFCASSVRFGQGPNTGELFFGEGSRLTVL.

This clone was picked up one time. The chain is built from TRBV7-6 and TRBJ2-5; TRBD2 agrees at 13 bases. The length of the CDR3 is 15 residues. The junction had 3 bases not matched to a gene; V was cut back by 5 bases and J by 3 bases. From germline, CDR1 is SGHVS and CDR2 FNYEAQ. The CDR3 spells CASSATSGRKETQYF. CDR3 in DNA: TGTGCCAGCAGCGCGACTAGCGGGAGGAAAGAGACCCAGTACTTC.

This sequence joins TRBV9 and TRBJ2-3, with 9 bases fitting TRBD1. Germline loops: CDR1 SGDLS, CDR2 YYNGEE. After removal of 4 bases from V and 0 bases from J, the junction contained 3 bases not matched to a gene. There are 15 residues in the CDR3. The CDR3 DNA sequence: TGTGCCAGCAGCATCGACAGGGGGAGCACAGATACGCAGTATTTT. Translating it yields CASSIDRGSTDTQYF.

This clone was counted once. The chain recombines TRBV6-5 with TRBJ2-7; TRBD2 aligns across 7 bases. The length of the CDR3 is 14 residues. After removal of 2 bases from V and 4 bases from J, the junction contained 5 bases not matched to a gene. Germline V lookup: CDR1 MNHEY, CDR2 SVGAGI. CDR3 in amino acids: CASSYGGEGYEQYF. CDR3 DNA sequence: TGTGCCAGCAGTTACGGGGGGGAAGGGTACGAGCAGTACTTC.

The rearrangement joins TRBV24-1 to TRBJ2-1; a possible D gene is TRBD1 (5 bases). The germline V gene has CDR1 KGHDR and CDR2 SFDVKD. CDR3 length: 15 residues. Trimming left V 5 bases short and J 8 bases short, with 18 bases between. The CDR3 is CATSASAAGWDEQFF. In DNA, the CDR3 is TGTGCCACCAGTGCCTCGGCGGCAGGGTGGGATGAGCAGTTCTTC.

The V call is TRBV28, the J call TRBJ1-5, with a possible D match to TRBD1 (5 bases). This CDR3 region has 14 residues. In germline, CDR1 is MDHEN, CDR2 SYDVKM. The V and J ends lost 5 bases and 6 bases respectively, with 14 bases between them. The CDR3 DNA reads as TGTGCCAGCAGTCCTTCAGGGCTAGGTCAGCCCCAGCATTTT. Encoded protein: CASSPSGLGQPQHF.

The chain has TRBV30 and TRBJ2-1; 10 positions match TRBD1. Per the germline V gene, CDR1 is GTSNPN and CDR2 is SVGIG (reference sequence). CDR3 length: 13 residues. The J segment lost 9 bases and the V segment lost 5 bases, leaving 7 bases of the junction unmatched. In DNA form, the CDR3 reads TGTGCCTGGGACCGACAGGGGGCGAGTGAGCAGTTCTTC. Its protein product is CAWDRQGASEQFF.

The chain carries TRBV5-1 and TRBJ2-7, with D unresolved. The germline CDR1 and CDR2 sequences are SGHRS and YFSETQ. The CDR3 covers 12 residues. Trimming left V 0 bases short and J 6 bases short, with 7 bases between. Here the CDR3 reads CASSLERVEQYF. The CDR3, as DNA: TGCGCCAGCAGCTTGGAACGCGTCGAGCAGTACTTC.

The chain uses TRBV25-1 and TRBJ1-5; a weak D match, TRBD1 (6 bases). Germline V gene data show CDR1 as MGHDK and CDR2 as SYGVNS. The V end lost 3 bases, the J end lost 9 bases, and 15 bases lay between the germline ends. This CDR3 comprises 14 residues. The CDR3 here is CASSDHRDLGPQHF. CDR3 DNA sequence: TGTGCCAGCAGTGATCACAGGGATCTGGGGCCCCAGCATTTT.

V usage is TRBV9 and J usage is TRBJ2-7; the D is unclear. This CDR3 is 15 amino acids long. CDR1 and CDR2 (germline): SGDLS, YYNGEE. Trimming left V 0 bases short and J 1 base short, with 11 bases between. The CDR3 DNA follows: TGTGCCAGCAGCGTAGAATTTGTACAGTCCTACGAGCAGTACTTC. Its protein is CASSVEFVQSYEQYF.

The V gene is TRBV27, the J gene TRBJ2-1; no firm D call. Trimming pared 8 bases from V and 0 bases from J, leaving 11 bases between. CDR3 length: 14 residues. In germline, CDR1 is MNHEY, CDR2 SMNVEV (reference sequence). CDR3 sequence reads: CASSVTDSYNEQFF. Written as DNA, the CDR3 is TGTGCCAGCTCCGTAACTGACTCCTACAATGAGCAGTTCTTC.

Written as DNA, the CDR3 is TGTGCCAGCAGTTTACTAGGCCTAGCGGGAGGGCTGTCCTACAATGAGCAGTTCTTC. This codes for CASSLLGLAGGLSYNEQFF. The J gene is TRBJ2-1, the V gene TRBV28; 12 nucleotides align to TRBD2. Germline V gene lookup returns CDR1 MDHEN and CDR2 SYDVKM. The V segment lost 2 bases and the J segment 1 base; nucleotides outside the gene matches: 9. The CDR3 totals 19 residues.

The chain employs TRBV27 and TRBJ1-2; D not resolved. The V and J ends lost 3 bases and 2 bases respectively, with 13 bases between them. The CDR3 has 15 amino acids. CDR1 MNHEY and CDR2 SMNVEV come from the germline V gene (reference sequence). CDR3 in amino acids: CASSFSLAGNYGYTF. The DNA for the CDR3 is TGTGCCAGCAGTTTCAGTTTGGCGGGGAACTATGGCTACACCTTC.

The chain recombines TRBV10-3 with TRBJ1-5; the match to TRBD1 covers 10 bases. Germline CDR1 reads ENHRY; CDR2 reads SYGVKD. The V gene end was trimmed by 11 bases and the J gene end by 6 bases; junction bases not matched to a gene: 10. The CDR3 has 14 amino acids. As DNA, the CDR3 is TGTGCCGCCAGGACAGGGGGGTCCAGTCAGCCCCAGCATTTT. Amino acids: CAARTGGSSQPQHF.

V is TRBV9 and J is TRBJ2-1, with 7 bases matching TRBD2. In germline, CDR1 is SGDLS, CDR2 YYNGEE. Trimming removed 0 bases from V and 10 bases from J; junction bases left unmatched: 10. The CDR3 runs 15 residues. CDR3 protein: CASSVGLAREGEQFF. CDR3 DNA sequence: TGTGCCAGCAGCGTAGGACTAGCCAGGGAGGGCGAGCAGTTCTTC. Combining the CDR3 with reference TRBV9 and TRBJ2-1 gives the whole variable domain DSGVTQTPKHLITATGQRVTLRCSPRSGDLSVYWYQQSLDQGLQFLIQYYNGEERAKGNILERFSAQQFPDLHSELNLSSLELGDSALYFCASSVGLAREGEQFFGPGTRLTVL.

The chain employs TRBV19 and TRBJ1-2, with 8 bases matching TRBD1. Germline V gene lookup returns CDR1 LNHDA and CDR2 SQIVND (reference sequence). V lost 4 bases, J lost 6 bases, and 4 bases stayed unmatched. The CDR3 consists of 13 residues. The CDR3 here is CASSSDRGDGYTF. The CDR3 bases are TGTGCCAGTAGTAGCGACAGGGGAGATGGCTACACCTTC.

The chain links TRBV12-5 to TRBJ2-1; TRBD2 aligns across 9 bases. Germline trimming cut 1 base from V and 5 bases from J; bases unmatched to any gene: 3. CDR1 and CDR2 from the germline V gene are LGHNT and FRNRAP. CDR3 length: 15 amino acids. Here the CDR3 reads CASGLGLAANNEQFF. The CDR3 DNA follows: TGTGCTAGTGGTTTGGGACTAGCGGCCAACAATGAGCAGTTCTTC.

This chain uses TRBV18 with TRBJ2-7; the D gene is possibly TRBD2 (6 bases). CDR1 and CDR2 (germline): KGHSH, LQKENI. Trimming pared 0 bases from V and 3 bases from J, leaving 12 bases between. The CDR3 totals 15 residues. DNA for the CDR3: TGTGCCAGCTCACCACCTTCCCGGGGGAACTACGAGCAGTACTTC. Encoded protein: CASSPPSRGNYEQYF.

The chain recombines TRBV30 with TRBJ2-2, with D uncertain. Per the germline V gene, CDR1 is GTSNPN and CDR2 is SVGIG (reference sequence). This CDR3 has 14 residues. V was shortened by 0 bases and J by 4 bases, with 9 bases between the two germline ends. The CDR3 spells CAWSVLTGTGELFF. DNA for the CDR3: TGTGCCTGGAGTGTACTAACCGGCACCGGGGAGCTGTTTTTT.

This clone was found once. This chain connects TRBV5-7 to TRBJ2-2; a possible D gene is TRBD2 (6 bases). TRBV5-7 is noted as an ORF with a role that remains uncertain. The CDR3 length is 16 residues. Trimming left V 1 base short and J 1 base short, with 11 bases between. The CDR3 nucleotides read TGTGCCAGCAGCTTGCGTCCGGGGGTGAACACCGGGGAGCTGTTTTTT. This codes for CASSLRPGVNTGELFF.